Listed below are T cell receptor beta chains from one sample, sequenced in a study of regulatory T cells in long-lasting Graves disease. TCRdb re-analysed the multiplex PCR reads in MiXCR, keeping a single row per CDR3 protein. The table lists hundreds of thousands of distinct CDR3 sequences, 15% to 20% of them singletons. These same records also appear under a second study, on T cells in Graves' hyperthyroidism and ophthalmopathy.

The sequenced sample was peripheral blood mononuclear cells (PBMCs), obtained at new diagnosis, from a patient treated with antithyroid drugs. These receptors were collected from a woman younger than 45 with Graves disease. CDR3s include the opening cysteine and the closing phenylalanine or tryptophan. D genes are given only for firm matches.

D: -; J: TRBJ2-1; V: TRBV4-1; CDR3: CASSQGGGSSYNEQFF
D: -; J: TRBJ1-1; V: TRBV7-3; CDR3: CASSSQLLGTKNTEAFF
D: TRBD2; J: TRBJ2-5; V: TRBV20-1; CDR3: CSAQYPRLAEETQYF
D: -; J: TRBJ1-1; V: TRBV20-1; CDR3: CSARDRQTKTVEAFF
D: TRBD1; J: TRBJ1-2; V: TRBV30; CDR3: CAWSPGTALRGYTF
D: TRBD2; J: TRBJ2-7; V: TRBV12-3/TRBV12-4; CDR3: CASSLYPSGPTYEQYF
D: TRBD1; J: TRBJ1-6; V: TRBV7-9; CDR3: CASISTGGNSPLHF
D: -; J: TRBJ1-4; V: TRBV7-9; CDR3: CASGGEKLFF
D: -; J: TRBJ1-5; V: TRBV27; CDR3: CASKEGDSNQPQHF
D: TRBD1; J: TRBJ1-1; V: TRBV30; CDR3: CAWSRLDRDVEAFF
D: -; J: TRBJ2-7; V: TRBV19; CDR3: CASSTTRDLLSYEQYF
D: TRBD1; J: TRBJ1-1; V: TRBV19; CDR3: CASSDSTTGVNTEAFF
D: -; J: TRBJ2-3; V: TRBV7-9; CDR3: CASSPPFLTDTQYF
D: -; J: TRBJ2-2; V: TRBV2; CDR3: CASSGDTSNHGELFF
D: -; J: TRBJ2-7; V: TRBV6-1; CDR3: CASSPSPRDTYEQYF
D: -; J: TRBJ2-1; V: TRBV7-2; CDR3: CASTPSAGYLDEQFF
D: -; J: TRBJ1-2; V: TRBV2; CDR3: CASSEVGGGDGYTF
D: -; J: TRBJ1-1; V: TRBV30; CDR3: CAWSKGTASEAFF
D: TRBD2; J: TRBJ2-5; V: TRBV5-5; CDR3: CASSLERRELAETQYF
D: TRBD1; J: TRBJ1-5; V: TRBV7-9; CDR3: CASSLGQGGDLNQPQHF
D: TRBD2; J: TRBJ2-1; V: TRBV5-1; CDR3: CASSLPGLRYNEQFF
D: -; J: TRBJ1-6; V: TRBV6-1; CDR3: CASSEPYYNSPLHF
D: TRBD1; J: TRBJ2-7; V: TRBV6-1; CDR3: CASSQRQGLNEQYF
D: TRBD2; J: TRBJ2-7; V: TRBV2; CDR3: CASSPAGLAGGYEQYF
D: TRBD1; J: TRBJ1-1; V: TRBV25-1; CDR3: CASSETGGWTEAFF